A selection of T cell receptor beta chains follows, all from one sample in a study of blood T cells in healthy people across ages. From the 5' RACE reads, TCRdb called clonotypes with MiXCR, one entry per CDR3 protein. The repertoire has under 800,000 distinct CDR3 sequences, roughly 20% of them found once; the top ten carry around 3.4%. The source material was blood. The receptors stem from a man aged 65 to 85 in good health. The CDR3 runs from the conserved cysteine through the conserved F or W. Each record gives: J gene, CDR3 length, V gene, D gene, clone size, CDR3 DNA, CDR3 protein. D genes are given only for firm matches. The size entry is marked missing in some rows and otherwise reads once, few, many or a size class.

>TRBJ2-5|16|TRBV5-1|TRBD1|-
TGCGCCAGCAGCTTGACCCGGACAGGGACCCAAGAGACCCAGTACTTC
CASSLTRTGTQETQYF
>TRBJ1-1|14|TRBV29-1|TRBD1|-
TGCAGCGTTGGGGTACAGGGGGCGCGCACTGAAGCTTTCTTT
CSVGVQGARTEAFF
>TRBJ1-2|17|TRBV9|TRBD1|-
TGTGCCACCATTCCGCCCTTAACACAGGGGGCGTTAAGTGTGTACACCTTC
CATIPPLTQGALSVYTF
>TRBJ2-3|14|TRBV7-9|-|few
TGTGCCAGCCGGCCACAGAGTAGCTTCGGTACGCAGTATTTT
CASRPQSSFGTQYF
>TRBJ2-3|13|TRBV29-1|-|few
TGCAGCGTTGAAGAAGGTCTGGGAGATACGCAGTATTTT
CSVEEGLGDTQYF
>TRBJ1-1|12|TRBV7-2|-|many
TGTGCCAGCAGCTTAACGGGCGGTGAAGCTTTCTTT
CASSLTGGEAFF
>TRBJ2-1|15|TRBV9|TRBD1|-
TGTGCCAGCAGCGTAGCCGGGACAGTAATCAATGAGCGGTTCTTC
CASSVAGTVINERFF
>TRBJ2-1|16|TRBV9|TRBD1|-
TGTGCCAGCAGCGTCGGACAGGGTAGGTCCTACAATGAGCAGTTCTTC
CASSVGQGRSYNEQFF
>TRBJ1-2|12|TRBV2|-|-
TGTGCCAGCCGGACACAGGGCTATGGCTACACCTTC
CASRTQGYGYTF
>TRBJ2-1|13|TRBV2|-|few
TGTGCCAGCAGTGAGGATAGGGGGGTGGAGCAGTTCTTC
CASSEDRGVEQFF